This TCR beta chain stems from a study of shared clonotypes between healthy human individuals. Across the whole study: The study enrolled two women and three men aged 18 to 49.

The authors ran unsorted PBMC replicate PCRs on around 270 ng DNA, about 30,000 T cell genomes. Profiling relied on immunoSEQ multiplex PCR, and the TCRdb table lists in-frame clones only, not all of them. The table includes roughly 500,000 clones, around four fifths detected once. Those who donated were healthy HIV-negative adults, with no recent acute infections or vaccinations reported. It was 80 million to 90 million PBMCs that unsorted samples used for genomic DNA. The origin of this receptor is a woman aged 40 to 50 in good health. Some clones in this sample may be carry-over from other donors' samples. Sample: PBMCs.

The CDR3 nucleotides read TGTGCCAGCAGCTCATCGGGCGGGGACGGGACAGATACGCAGTATTTT. Translating gives CASSSSGGDGTDTQYF. This rearrangement joins TRBV7-9 to TRBJ2-3, with a weak D call TRBD2 (6 bases). Germline lookup yields CDR1 SEHNR and CDR2 FQNEAQ (reference sequence). Trimming shortened V by 4 bases and J by 3 bases, and 17 bases separated the two germline ends. This CDR3 comprises 16 residues.